A single sample gave rise to the 11 T cell receptor beta chains below, sequenced in a study of identical twins listed by TCRdb under 2016. The library was made by 5' RACE. Data came from an Illumina HiSeq 2000. TCRdb itself trimmed the public reads at Q25 with fastp, ran MiXCR and retained productive beta chains. Duplicate CDR3 protein sequences are folded into a single record with the most common DNA and genes. This sample comprises about 520,000 distinct CDR3 sequences, around 20% of them detected only once. The ten largest make up about 0.99% of the sample. This sample was also put to use in a study of T cells expressing NK-cell markers.

Sequencing used CD4+ T cells sorted from blood. All receptors derive from a woman aged 18-29 years in good health.

The V and J genes are TRBV7-9 and TRBJ1-2, with D unclear. Germline V CDR1 and CDR2: SEHNR, FQNEAQ (reference sequence). Trimming removed 5 bases at V and 8 bases at J, with 15 bases between. CDR3 length: 13 residues. Here the CDR3 DNA reads TGTGCCAGCAGCCCGGACGCGGTATTGGGCTACACCTTC. Protein product: CASSPDAVLGYTF.

The chain combines TRBV2 with TRBJ1-3, with TRBD1 as a possible D gene (6 bases). The CDR3 is 15 residues long. Trimming pared 6 bases from V and 0 bases from J, leaving 12 bases between. CDR1 and CDR2 (germline): SNHLY, FYNNEI. The CDR3 DNA sequence: TGTGCCAGCAGGGGGGCAGGAGACTCTGGAAACACCATATATTTT. Translating it yields CASRGAGDSGNTIYF.

This clonotype was seen a few times. The V call is TRBV9, the J call TRBJ2-3; TRBD2 aligns across 13 bases. CDR3 length equals 21 residues. Looked up from germline, CDR1 is SGDLS and CDR2 is YYNGEE. The J segment lost 1 base and the V segment lost 2 bases, leaving 16 bases of the junction unmatched. CDR3 protein: CASSVTAGLAGAPRGTDTQYF. The CDR3, as DNA: TGTGCCAGCAGCGTCACAGCCGGACTAGCGGGAGCGCCGCGAGGCACAGATACGCAGTATTTT.

This chain uses TRBV20-1 with TRBJ2-5; weak D call: TRBD2 (5 bases). V was trimmed by 8 bases and J by 7 bases, leaving 17 bases between them. CDR3 size: 12 residues. The germline V gene encodes CDR1 DFQATT and CDR2 SNEGSKA (reference sequence). CDR3 nucleotide sequence: TGCAGTCTCCGGGGTGCCAAGCGGACCCAGTACTTC. Translation: CSLRGAKRTQYF.

This clonotype has only a few counts. V is TRBV30 and J is TRBJ1-5; D gene ambiguous. Germline V lookup: CDR1 GTSNPN, CDR2 SVGIG (reference sequence). The V end lost 4 bases, the J end lost 6 bases, and 13 bases lay between the germline ends. The CDR3 loop spans 13 amino acids. The CDR3 protein is CAWTYQTGQPQHF. CDR3 DNA sequence: TGTGCCTGGACGTATCAGACGGGTCAGCCCCAGCATTTT.

This chain uses TRBV10-1 with TRBJ2-2; D unclear. The germline CDR1 and CDR2 sequences are WNHNN and SYGVQD (reference sequence). The germline V and J ends were trimmed by 4 bases and 0 bases, with 12 bases remaining between them. The CDR3 has 16 residues. CDR3 residues: CASSGPGRTNTGELFF. The CDR3 DNA reads TGCGCCAGCAGTGGGCCTGGACGTACGAACACCGGGGAGCTGTTTTTT.

V is TRBV6-4 and J is TRBJ2-7, with D tentatively TRBD2 (5 bases). CDR3 size: 16 residues. Deletions cut 5 bases from V and 2 bases from J, with 19 bases between. Germline loops: CDR1 MRHNA, CDR2 SNTAGT. The CDR3 region has the DNA TGTGCCAGCAGTAGTATTTTACTAGACCTTACCTACGAGCAGTACTTC. This sequence encodes CASSSILLDLTYEQYF.

This clonotype has more than one count but fewer than ten. CDR3 protein: CSAVLGGGTHEQYF. CDR3 nucleotides: TGCAGTGCGGTCTTGGGGGGGGGCACCCACGAGCAGTACTTC. V gene TRBV20-1 combines with J gene TRBJ2-7, with D tentatively TRBD2 (7 bases). The CDR3 is made up of 14 amino acids. V was trimmed by 6 bases and J by 5 bases, leaving 20 bases between them. Germline V gene lookup returns CDR1 DFQATT and CDR2 SNEGSKA (reference sequence).

V gene TRBV4-1 combines with J gene TRBJ2-2; 10 positions match TRBD1. Germline CDR1 MGHRA, CDR2 YSYEKL. The CDR3 spans 15 residues. V gave up 5 bases and J gave up 4 bases; unmatched junction bases: 4. The CDR3 DNA sequence: TGCGCCAGCAGCACTGACAGGGGGCCCACCGGGGAGCTGTTTTTT. It codes for CASSTDRGPTGELFF.

The chain combines TRBV5-1 with TRBJ1-1; a weak D match, TRBD1 (5 bases). V lost 0 bases, J lost 6 bases, and 12 bases lay in between. The CDR3 has 14 residues. Germline CDR1 SGHRS, CDR2 YFSETQ. CDR3 DNA sequence: TGCGCCAGCAGCTTGGGGGGCCTTGACGCTGAAGCTTTCTTT. Amino acids: CASSLGGLDAEAFF. Based on the CDR3 plus reference TRBV5-1 and TRBJ1-1, the full variable domain is KAGVTQTPRYLIKTRGQQVTLSCSPISGHRSVSWYQQTPGQGLQFLFEYFSETQRNKGNFPGRFSGRQFSNSRSEMNVSTLELGDSALYLCASSLGGLDAEAFFGQGTRLTVV.

The chain couples TRBV28 to TRBJ2-5; no clear D. Germline V gene data show CDR1 as MDHEN and CDR2 as SYDVKM. CDR3 length: 12 residues. Deletions cut 4 bases from V and 2 bases from J, with 5 bases between. The CDR3 region is CASSWRQETQYF. In DNA form, the CDR3 reads TGTGCCAGCAGTTGGCGTCAAGAGACCCAGTACTTC.